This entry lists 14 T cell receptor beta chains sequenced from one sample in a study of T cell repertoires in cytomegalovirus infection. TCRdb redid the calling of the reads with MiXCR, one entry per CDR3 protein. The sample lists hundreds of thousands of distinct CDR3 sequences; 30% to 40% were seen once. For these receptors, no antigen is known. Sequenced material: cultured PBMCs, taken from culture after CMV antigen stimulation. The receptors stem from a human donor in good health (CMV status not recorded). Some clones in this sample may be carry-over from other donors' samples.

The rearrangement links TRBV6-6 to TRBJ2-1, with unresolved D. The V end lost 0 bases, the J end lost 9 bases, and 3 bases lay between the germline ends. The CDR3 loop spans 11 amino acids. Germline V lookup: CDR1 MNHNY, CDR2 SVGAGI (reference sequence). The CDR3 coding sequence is TGTGCCAGCAGTTACTCCGGTGAGCAGTTCTTC. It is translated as CASSYSGEQFF.

The CDR3 nucleotides read TGTGCCAGCAGTTTAGCGCCCGGATTCTCGGATACGCAGTATTTT. The encoded protein is CASSLAPGFSDTQYF. The genes are TRBV12-3 or TRBV12-4 and TRBJ2-3; D ambiguous. The CDR3 is 15 amino acids. V lost 0 bases and J 6 bases, leaving 13 bases between the germline ends.

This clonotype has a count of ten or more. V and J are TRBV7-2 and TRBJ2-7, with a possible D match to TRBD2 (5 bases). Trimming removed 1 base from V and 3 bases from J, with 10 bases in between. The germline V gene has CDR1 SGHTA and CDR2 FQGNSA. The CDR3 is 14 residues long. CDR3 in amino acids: CASSLGGSLYEQYV. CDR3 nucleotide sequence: TGTGCCAGCAGCTTAGGTGGGAGCCTCTACGAGCAGTACGTC.

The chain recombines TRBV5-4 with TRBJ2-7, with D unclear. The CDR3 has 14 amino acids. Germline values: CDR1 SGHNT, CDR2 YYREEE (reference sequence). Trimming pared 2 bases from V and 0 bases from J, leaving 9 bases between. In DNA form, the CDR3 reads TGTGCCAGCAGCTTCGGCGTCAACTCCTACGAGCAGTACTTC. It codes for CASSFGVNSYEQYF.

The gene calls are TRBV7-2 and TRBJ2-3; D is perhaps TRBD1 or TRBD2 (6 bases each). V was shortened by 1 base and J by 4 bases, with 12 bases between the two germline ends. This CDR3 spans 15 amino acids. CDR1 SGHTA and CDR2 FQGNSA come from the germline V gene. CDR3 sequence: CASSLGGGQADTQYF. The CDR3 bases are TGTGCCAGCAGCTTAGGTGGGGGGCAAGCAGATACGCAGTATTTT.

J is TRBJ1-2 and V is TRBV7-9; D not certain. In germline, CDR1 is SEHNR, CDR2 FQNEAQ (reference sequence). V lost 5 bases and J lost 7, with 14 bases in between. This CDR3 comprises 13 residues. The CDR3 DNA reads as TGTGCCAGCAGCCCAAGTATAGGGTCTGGCTACACCTTC. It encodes CASSPSIGSGYTF.

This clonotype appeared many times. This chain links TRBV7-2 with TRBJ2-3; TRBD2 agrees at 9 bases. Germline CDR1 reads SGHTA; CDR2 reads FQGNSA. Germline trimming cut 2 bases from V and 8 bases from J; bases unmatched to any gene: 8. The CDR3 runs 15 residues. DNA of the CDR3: TGTGCCAGCAGCTTAACCGGCGGGAGGGGGGGTACGCAGTATTTT. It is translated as CASSLTGGRGGTQYF.

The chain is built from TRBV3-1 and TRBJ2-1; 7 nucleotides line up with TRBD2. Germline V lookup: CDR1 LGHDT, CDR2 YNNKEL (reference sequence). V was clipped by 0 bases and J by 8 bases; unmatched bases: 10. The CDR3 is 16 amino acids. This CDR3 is CASSQDSRTSVHEQFF. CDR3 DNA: TGTGCCAGCAGCCAAGATAGCCGGACTAGTGTCCATGAGCAGTTCTTC.

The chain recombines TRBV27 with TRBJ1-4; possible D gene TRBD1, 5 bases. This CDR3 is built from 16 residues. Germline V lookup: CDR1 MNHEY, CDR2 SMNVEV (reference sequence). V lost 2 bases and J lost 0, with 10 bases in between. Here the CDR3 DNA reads TGTGCCAGCAGTTTACGACAGATTCCAACTAATGAAAAACTGTTTTTT. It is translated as CASSLRQIPTNEKLFF.

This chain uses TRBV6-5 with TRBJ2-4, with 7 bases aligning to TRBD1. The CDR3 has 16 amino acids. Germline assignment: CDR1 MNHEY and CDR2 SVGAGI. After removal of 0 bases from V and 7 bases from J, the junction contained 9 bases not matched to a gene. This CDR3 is CASSYSRAGGANIQYF. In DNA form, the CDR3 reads TGTGCCAGCAGTTACTCTAGGGCAGGGGGAGCGAACATTCAGTACTTC.

The CDR3 spells CASSLDDRASHQPQHF. The CDR3 nucleotides are TGTGCCAGCAGCTTAGACGACAGGGCGTCTCATCAGCCCCAGCATTTT. The gene calls are TRBV7-2 and TRBJ1-5; 7 positions match TRBD1. J gave up 5 bases and V 1 base, and 8 bases lay outside the gene matches. The CDR3 consists of 16 residues. Germline CDR1 and CDR2: SGHTA and FQGNSA.

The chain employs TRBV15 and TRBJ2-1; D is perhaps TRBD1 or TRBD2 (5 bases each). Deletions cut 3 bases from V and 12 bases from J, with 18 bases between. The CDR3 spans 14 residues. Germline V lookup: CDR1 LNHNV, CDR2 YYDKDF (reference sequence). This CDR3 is CATSSPIGAFGQFF. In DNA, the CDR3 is TGTGCCACCAGCAGCCCAATCGGGGCTTTCGGGCAGTTCTTC.

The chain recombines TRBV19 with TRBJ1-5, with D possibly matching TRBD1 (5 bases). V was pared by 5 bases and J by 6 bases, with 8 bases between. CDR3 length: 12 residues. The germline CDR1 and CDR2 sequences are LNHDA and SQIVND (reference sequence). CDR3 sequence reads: CASSPGIQPQHF. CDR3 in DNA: TGTGCCAGTAGTCCAGGGATTCAGCCCCAGCATTTT.

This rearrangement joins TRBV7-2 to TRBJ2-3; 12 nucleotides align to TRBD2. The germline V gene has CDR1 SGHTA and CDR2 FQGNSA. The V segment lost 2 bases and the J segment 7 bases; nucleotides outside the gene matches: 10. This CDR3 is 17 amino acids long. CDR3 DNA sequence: TGTGCCAGCAGCTTAAGTTCTCTAGCGGGAGGGGCAAATACGCAGTATTTT. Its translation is CASSLSSLAGGANTQYF. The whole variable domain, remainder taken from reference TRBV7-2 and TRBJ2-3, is GAGVSQSPSNKVTEKGKDVELRCDPISGHTALYWYRQSLGQGLEFLIYFQGNSAPDKSGLPSDRFSAERTGGSVSTLTIQRTQQEDSAVYLCASSLSSLAGGANTQYFGPGTRLTVL.